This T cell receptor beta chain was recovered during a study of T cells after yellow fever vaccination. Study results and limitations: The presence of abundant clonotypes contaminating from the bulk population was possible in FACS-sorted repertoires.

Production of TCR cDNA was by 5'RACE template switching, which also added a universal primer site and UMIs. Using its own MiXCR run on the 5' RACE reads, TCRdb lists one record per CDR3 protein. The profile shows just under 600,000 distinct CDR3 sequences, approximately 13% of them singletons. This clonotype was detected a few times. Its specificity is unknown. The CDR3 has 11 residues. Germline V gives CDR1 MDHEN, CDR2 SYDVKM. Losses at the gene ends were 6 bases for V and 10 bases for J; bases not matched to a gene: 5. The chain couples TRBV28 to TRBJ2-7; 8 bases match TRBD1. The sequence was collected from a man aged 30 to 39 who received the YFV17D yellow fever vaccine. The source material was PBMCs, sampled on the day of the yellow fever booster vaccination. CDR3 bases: TGTGCCAGCAGCCAAGGACAGGGCCAGTACTTC. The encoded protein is CASSQGQGQYF.